Sequencing of this TCR beta chain was carried out in a study of T cell repertoires in cytomegalovirus infection. The germline CDR1 and CDR2 sequences are MNHEY and SMNVEV (reference sequence). The junction had 10 bases not matched to a gene; V was cut back by 6 bases and J by 7 bases. The CDR3 is 15 residues long. As regards this clonotype: The antigen is not known.

TCRdb reanalysed the reads using MiXCR and keeps one entry per CDR3 protein. The sample lists 110,000 or so distinct CDR3 sequences; 30% to 35% were seen once. This sequence was found in a human donor in good health (CMV status not recorded). Some clones in this sample may be carry-over from other donors' samples. The V and J genes are TRBV27 and TRBJ1-4, with TRBD1 matching 8 bases. Sequenced here: CD8+ T cells from cultured PBMCs, sampled from culture after CMV antigen stimulation. The chain's CDR3 is CASRPGVGQGEKLFF. Written as DNA, the CDR3 is TGTGCCAGCAGACCCGGAGTAGGACAGGGTGAAAAACTGTTTTTT.